This T cell receptor beta chain was identified in a study of Graves' ophthalmopathy and Graves' hyperthyroidism. A word on this clonotype: What it binds is not known. Sequence at one end of the junction differs from germline and may be a read error.

The CDR3 extends over 15 amino acids. Per the germline V gene, CDR1 is SGHAT and CDR2 is FQNNGV. Amplification of TCR beta CDR3 regions used RNA transcripts. First-round RT-PCR employed HTBI primers, with a second-round multiplex PCR after it. MiXCR was run by TCRdb on the multiplex PCR reads, yielding one entry per CDR3 protein. The repertoire holds 600,000 to 950,000 distinct CDR3 sequences, with 40% as singletons. Researchers turned away patients with other autoimmune diseases, uncontrolled infections, pregnancy or lactation. Notes on the study in general: Classification of ophthalmopathy versus stable hyperthyroidism by a 13-signature model yielded about 88% sensitivity and about 81% specificity. The blood repertoire also included most expanded thyroid clonotypes above 0.001 frequency. Ophthalmopathy progression was predicted by the model at about 69% sensitivity and 72.22% specificity.

The chain couples TRBV11-2 to TRBJ1-2; a weak D match, TRBD1 (5 bases). What was sequenced was peripheral blood. This receptor was identified in an adult man with Graves' ophthalmopathy. CDR3 sequence: CASGLERGSNYGYTF. The CDR3 nucleotides are TGTGCCAGCGGCTTAGAGAGGGGCTCTAACTATGGCTACACCTTC.